A selection of T cell receptor beta chains follows, all from one sample in a study of somatic mutations in cytotoxic T cells in rheumatoid arthritis. Assay: immunoSEQ multiplex PCR; the TCRdb copy retains only in-frame clones and omits some. The sample consists of 4,000 to 5,000 clones, 70% to 80% of them appearing once. Sequencing input: CD8+ T cells sorted from blood. The receptors stem from an adult with rheumatoid arthritis. CDR3s include the opening cysteine and the closing phenylalanine or tryptophan. A D gene is named only where the DNA matches it firmly. Clone size is stated in some rows and not others, as once, few, many or a class when expanded.

J gene: TRBJ1-3
clone size: few
D gene: TRBD1
V gene: TRBV4-1
CDR3 protein: CASSYGQGARNTIYF
CDR3 DNA: TGCGCCAGCAGCTACGGACAGGGCGCGAGAAACACCATATATTTT

J gene: TRBJ2-5
clone size: .
D gene: .
V gene: TRBV9
CDR3 protein: CASSVAGLEETQYF
CDR3 DNA: TGTGCCAGCAGCGTAGCAGGGTTAGAAGAGACCCAGTACTTC

J gene: TRBJ1-2
clone size: once
D gene: TRBD1
V gene: TRBV9
CDR3 protein: CASSPWDSAAYGYTF
CDR3 DNA: TGTGCCAGCAGCCCCTGGGACAGCGCGGCCTATGGCTACACCTTC

J gene: TRBJ1-2
clone size: .
D gene: .
V gene: TRBV7-9
CDR3 protein: CASSPRTTDGYTF
CDR3 DNA: TGTGCCAGCAGCCCCCGGACAACAGATGGCTACACCTTC

J gene: TRBJ1-5
clone size: .
D gene: .
V gene: TRBV27
CDR3 protein: CASRTLGGILQPQHF
CDR3 DNA: TGTGCCAGCAGAACCTTAGGGGGGATTCTTCAGCCCCAGCATTTT

J gene: TRBJ1-1
clone size: .
D gene: .
V gene: TRBV7-2
CDR3 protein: CASSFLLNTEAFF
CDR3 DNA: TGTGCCAGCAGCTTCCTTTTGAACACTGAAGCTTTCTTT

J gene: TRBJ1-5
clone size: .
D gene: .
V gene: TRBV15
CDR3 protein: CATSRDRWQNNQPQHF
CDR3 DNA: TGTGCCACCAGCAGAGATCGGTGGCAGAACAATCAGCCCCAGCATTTT

J gene: TRBJ1-6
clone size: .
D gene: .
V gene: TRBV11-2
CDR3 protein: CASSPLRGISSPLHF
CDR3 DNA: TGTGCCAGCAGCCCCCTCCGGGGGATTAGTTCACCCCTCCACTTT

J gene: TRBJ1-1
clone size: .
D gene: .
V gene: TRBV2
CDR3 protein: CASSDWAEHTEAFF
CDR3 DNA: TGTGCCAGCAGTGATTGGGCAGAACACACTGAAGCTTTCTTT

J gene: TRBJ2-1
clone size: .
D gene: TRBD1
V gene: TRBV5-1
CDR3 protein: CASSLEDRVVNEQFF
CDR3 DNA: TGCGCCAGCAGCTTGGAAGACAGGGTGGTCAATGAGCAGTTCTTC

J gene: TRBJ1-5
clone size: .
D gene: TRBD1
V gene: TRBV19
CDR3 protein: CARYYRGEDNQPQHF
CDR3 DNA: TGTGCCAGATATTACAGGGGGGAGGACAATCAGCCCCAGCATTTT

J gene: TRBJ1-1
clone size: .
D gene: TRBD1
V gene: TRBV6-5
CDR3 protein: CASSLTGPLNTEAFF
CDR3 DNA: TGTGCCAGCAGCCTGACAGGGCCACTGAACACTGAAGCTTTCTTT